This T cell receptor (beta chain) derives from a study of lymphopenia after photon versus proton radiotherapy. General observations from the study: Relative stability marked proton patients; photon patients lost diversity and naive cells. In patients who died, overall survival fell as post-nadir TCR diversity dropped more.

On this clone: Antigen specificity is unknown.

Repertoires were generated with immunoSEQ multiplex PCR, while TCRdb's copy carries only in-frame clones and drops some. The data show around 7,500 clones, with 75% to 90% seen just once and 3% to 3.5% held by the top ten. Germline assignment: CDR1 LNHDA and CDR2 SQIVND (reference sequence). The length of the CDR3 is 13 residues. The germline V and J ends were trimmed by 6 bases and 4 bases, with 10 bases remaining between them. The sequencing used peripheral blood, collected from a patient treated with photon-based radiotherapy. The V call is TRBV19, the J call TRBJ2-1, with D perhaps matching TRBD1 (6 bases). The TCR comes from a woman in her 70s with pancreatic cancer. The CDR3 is CASRDRMYNEQFF. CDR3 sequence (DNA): TGTGCCAGTAGGGACAGAATGTACAATGAGCAGTTCTTC.